Listed below are T cell receptor beta chains from one sample, sequenced in a study of human T cells and chemical hapten exposure. Using its own MiXCR run on the RACE reads, TCRdb lists one record per CDR3 protein. The profile shows 50,000 to 80,000 distinct CDR3 sequences, around 10% of them singletons. Sequenced material: whole blood, taken in connection with sensitization to the hapten diphenylcyclopropenone (DPC). The receptor source for this set is a woman between 25 and 40 years old with alopecia areata. Some clones in this sample may be carry-over from other donors' samples. Both conserved end residues are part of each CDR3. Fields, in order: V gene, clone size, D gene, J gene, CDR3 protein, CDR3 DNA. A D gene is named only where the DNA matches it firmly. Clone size is shown for a subset of rows, as once, few, many or a class of expanded clone.

V: TRBV14; size: many; D: .; J: TRBJ1-4; CDR3: CASSQIGYSRLFF; DNA: TGTGCCAGCAGCCAGATCGGGTACTCCCGACTGTTTTTT
V: TRBV7-6; size: .; D: TRBD1; J: TRBJ2-1; CDR3: CASSQGADYNEQFF; DNA: TGTGCCAGCAGCCAGGGGGCTGATTACAATGAGCAGTTCTTC
V: TRBV18; size: many; D: TRBD1; J: TRBJ2-2; CDR3: CASSPPGQGGTGELFF; DNA: TGTGCCAGCTCACCACCGGGACAGGGTGGCACCGGGGAGCTGTTTTTT
V: TRBV6-2/TRBV6-3; size: .; D: .; J: TRBJ1-5; CDR3: CASRDTNQPQHF; DNA: TGTGCCAGCAGAGACACGAATCAGCCCCAGCATTTT
V: TRBV5-1; size: many; D: .; J: TRBJ1-3; CDR3: CASSSGGGGNTIYF; DNA: TGCGCCAGCAGTTCTGGAGGAGGCGGAAACACCATATATTTT
V: TRBV7-8; size: .; D: .; J: TRBJ1-1; CDR3: CASSLSPAANTEAFF; DNA: TGTGCCAGCAGCTTATCCCCGGCAGCGAACACTGAAGCTTTCTTT
V: TRBV4-3; size: .; D: .; J: TRBJ1-6; CDR3: CASSQEIGHLDSPLYF; DNA: TGCGCCAGCAGCCAAGAAATCGGACACCTTGATTCACCCCTCTACTTT
V: TRBV11-2; size: many; D: .; J: TRBJ2-1; CDR3: CASSPRLLRSNEQFF; DNA: TGTGCCAGCAGCCCCCGACTCCTGCGGAGCAATGAGCAGTTCTTC
V: TRBV18; size: .; D: .; J: TRBJ2-1; CDR3: CASSPPQGQDNEQFF; DNA: TGTGCCAGCTCACCACCCCAGGGTCAGGACAATGAGCAGTTCTTC
V: TRBV7-8; size: few; D: .; J: TRBJ2-7; CDR3: CASSPAVYEQYF; DNA: TGTGCCAGCAGCCCAGCTGTCTACGAGCAGTACTTC
V: TRBV6-5; size: .; D: .; J: TRBJ1-4; CDR3: CASKVQGGREKLFF; DNA: TGTGCCAGCAAAGTACAGGGTGGGCGTGAAAAACTGTTTTTT
V: TRBV12-3/TRBV12-4; size: few; D: .; J: TRBJ1-2; CDR3: CASSLASSYGYTF; DNA: TGTGCCAGCAGTTTAGCCAGCTCCTATGGCTACACCTTC
V: TRBV7-6; size: many; D: TRBD1; J: TRBJ2-2; CDR3: CASSFGDRVNTGELFF; DNA: TGTGCCAGCAGCTTTGGGGACAGAGTTAACACCGGGGAGCTGTTTTTT
V: TRBV5-1; size: .; D: TRBD1; J: TRBJ2-2; CDR3: CASSLFKRQGVLTGELFF; DNA: TGCGCCAGCAGCTTGTTTAAGCGACAGGGGGTTTTAACCGGGGAGCTGTTTTTT
V: TRBV7-9; size: many; D: TRBD2; J: TRBJ2-1; CDR3: CASSPWVSSGSNEQFF; DNA: TGTGCCAGCAGCCCTTGGGTATCTAGCGGATCCAATGAGCAGTTCTTC
V: TRBV29-1; size: few; D: TRBD1; J: TRBJ1-1; CDR3: CSVDRVGTEAFF; DNA: TGCAGCGTCGACAGGGTTGGCACTGAAGCTTTCTTT
V: TRBV28; size: .; D: .; J: TRBJ1-3; CDR3: CASSFAGTSGNTIYF; DNA: TGTGCCAGCAGTTTCGCGGGGACCTCTGGAAACACCATATATTTT
V: TRBV18; size: .; D: .; J: TRBJ1-2; CDR3: CASSPSRDNYGYTF; DNA: TGTGCCAGCTCACCATCCAGGGATAACTATGGCTACACCTTC
V: TRBV5-4; size: .; D: .; J: TRBJ2-1; CDR3: CASSLTGALSNEQFF; DNA: TGTGCCAGCAGCTTGACGGGGGCCCTGAGCAATGAGCAGTTCTTC
V: TRBV9; size: many; D: TRBD1; J: TRBJ2-7; CDR3: CASSVDRGPYEQYF; DNA: TGTGCCAGCAGCGTAGACAGGGGACCCTACGAGCAGTACTTC
V: TRBV28; size: few; D: .; J: TRBJ1-2; CDR3: CASSYNRVAGYTF; DNA: TGTGCCAGCAGTTATAACAGGGTCGCTGGCTACACCTTC
V: TRBV12-3/TRBV12-4; size: few; D: .; J: TRBJ2-1; CDR3: CASTRAGGGIYNEQFF; DNA: TGTGCCAGCACCCGAGCAGGGGGGGGGATTTACAATGAGCAGTTCTTC
V: TRBV20-1; size: few; D: .; J: TRBJ2-1; CDR3: CSARDRNGRSEQFF; DNA: TGCAGTGCTAGAGATCGAAACGGGCGTAGTGAGCAGTTCTTC
V: TRBV10-2; size: many; D: .; J: TRBJ1-3; CDR3: CASSEIWGARGNTIYF; DNA: TGCGCCAGCAGTGAGATCTGGGGGGCACGAGGAAACACCATATATTTT
V: TRBV7-2; size: few; D: .; J: TRBJ1-1; CDR3: CASSQTRTGDTEAFF; DNA: TGTGCCAGCAGCCAGACACGGACCGGTGACACTGAAGCTTTCTTT
V: TRBV7-6; size: .; D: .; J: TRBJ1-2; CDR3: CASSLSPDFYGYTF; DNA: TGTGCCAGCAGCTTATCTCCGGACTTTTATGGCTACACCTTC
V: TRBV3-1; size: many; D: .; J: TRBJ1-3; CDR3: CASSQGPPGDSGNTIYF; DNA: TGTGCCAGCAGCCAAGGCCCACCTGGGGACTCTGGAAACACCATATATTTT
V: TRBV29-1; size: many; D: TRBD2; J: TRBJ2-2; CDR3: CSAGGTSYTGELFF; DNA: TGCAGCGCCGGGGGGACTAGCTACACCGGGGAGCTGTTTTTT
V: TRBV4-2; size: few; D: TRBD1; J: TRBJ2-7; CDR3: CASSQAGTGAWEQYF; DNA: TGTGCCAGCAGCCAGGCCGGGACAGGGGCGTGGGAGCAGTACTTC
V: TRBV18; size: .; D: .; J: TRBJ1-1; CDR3: CASSPAEWGNTEAFF; DNA: TGTGCCAGCTCACCCGCTGAATGGGGGAACACTGAAGCTTTCTTT
V: TRBV5-1; size: .; D: .; J: TRBJ2-3; CDR3: CASSEGGTDTQYF; DNA: TGCGCCAGCAGCGAAGGAGGGACAGATACGCAGTATTTT
V: TRBV19; size: few; D: .; J: TRBJ2-7; CDR3: CASSRQGRHEQYF; DNA: TGTGCCAGTAGTCGGCAGGGGAGGCACGAGCAGTACTTC
V: TRBV5-4; size: .; D: TRBD2; J: TRBJ2-7; CDR3: CASSSKTSGNMYEQYF; DNA: TGTGCCAGCAGCTCTAAGACTAGCGGGAACATGTACGAGCAGTACTTC
V: TRBV6-5; size: many; D: .; J: TRBJ1-4; CDR3: CASSYSPNAEKLFF; DNA: TGTGCCAGCAGTTACTCTCCAAACGCGGAAAAACTGTTTTTT
V: TRBV27; size: many; D: .; J: TRBJ2-2; CDR3: CASSLFNPNTGELFF; DNA: TGTGCCAGCAGTTTATTCAACCCGAACACCGGGGAGCTGTTTTTT
V: TRBV5-1; size: many; D: .; J: TRBJ2-1; CDR3: CASSSFPGVTEQFF; DNA: TGCGCCAGCAGCTCTTTTCCAGGGGTCACTGAGCAGTTCTTC
V: TRBV6-6; size: .; D: .; J: TRBJ1-5; CDR3: CASSYPQRPQHF; DNA: TGTGCCAGCAGTTACCCCCAACGGCCCCAGCATTTT
V: TRBV6-5; size: few; D: .; J: TRBJ1-6; CDR3: CASSWGVEGSYNSPLHF; DNA: TGTGCCAGCAGTTGGGGGGTGGAGGGCTCCTATAATTCACCCCTCCACTTT
V: TRBV11-2; size: many; D: .; J: TRBJ2-7; CDR3: CASSLVVGTYEQYF; DNA: TGTGCCAGCAGCTTAGTAGTCGGTACCTACGAGCAGTACTTC
V: TRBV6-2/TRBV6-3; size: few; D: .; J: TRBJ2-1; CDR3: CASSVTGNEQFF; DNA: TGTGCCAGCAGCGTTACAGGGAATGAGCAGTTCTTC
V: TRBV28; size: .; D: .; J: TRBJ2-7; CDR3: CASIPRGAGQQYF; DNA: TGTGCCAGCATCCCTAGGGGGGCAGGGCAGCAGTACTTC
V: TRBV7-2; size: .; D: .; J: TRBJ2-5; CDR3: CASSRGQGHQETQYF; DNA: TGTGCCAGCAGTCGAGGCCAGGGGCATCAAGAGACCCAGTACTTC
V: TRBV7-6; size: .; D: .; J: TRBJ2-5; CDR3: CASSLAAGTKTGQETQYF; DNA: TGTGCCAGCAGCTTAGCCGCCGGGACCAAAACGGGACAAGAGACCCAGTACTTC
V: TRBV7-9; size: many; D: .; J: TRBJ2-1; CDR3: CASSLAPSPYNEQFF; DNA: TGTGCCAGCAGCTTAGCGCCTAGCCCCTACAATGAGCAGTTCTTC
V: TRBV10-3; size: .; D: .; J: TRBJ1-2; CDR3: CAISVRGEHYGYTF; DNA: TGTGCCATCAGTGTCAGGGGTGAGCACTATGGCTACACCTTC
V: TRBV28; size: .; D: .; J: TRBJ1-2; CDR3: CASSADLNYGYTF; DNA: TGTGCCAGCAGTGCGGACCTAAACTATGGCTACACCTTC
V: TRBV12-5; size: many; D: TRBD1; J: TRBJ1-1; CDR3: CASGLIGTAKNTEAFF; DNA: TGTGCTAGTGGTTTGATCGGGACAGCAAAGAACACTGAAGCTTTCTTT
V: TRBV5-1; size: few; D: .; J: TRBJ2-1; CDR3: CASSLAGYEQFF; DNA: TGCGCCAGCAGCTTGGCCGGGTATGAGCAGTTCTTC
V: TRBV14; size: many; D: .; J: TRBJ1-3; CDR3: CASSQVGLYSGNTIYF; DNA: TGTGCCAGCAGCCAAGTGGGGCTGTACTCTGGAAACACCATATATTTT
V: TRBV27; size: .; D: TRBD1; J: TRBJ1-2; CDR3: CASSSTPPTGTGLHGYTF; DNA: TGTGCCAGCAGTTCCACGCCTCCTACCGGGACAGGGTTGCATGGCTACACCTTC
V: TRBV18; size: many; D: .; J: TRBJ1-1; CDR3: CASSPGLNTEAFF; DNA: TGTGCCAGCTCACCGGGGCTGAACACTGAAGCTTTCTTT
V: TRBV2; size: .; D: TRBD2; J: TRBJ2-1; CDR3: CAIQTSGSYNEQFF; DNA: TGTGCCATTCAGACTAGCGGGTCCTACAATGAGCAGTTCTTC
V: TRBV5-4; size: many; D: TRBD1; J: TRBJ2-6; CDR3: CASSRRQGASAGANVLTF; DNA: TGTGCCAGCAGCCGACGACAGGGGGCCTCGGCTGGGGCCAACGTCCTGACTTTC
V: TRBV7-9; size: .; D: .; J: TRBJ2-6; CDR3: CASSFLASGANVLTF; DNA: TGTGCCAGCAGCTTTTTGGCCTCTGGGGCCAACGTCCTGACTTTC
V: TRBV28; size: many; D: TRBD1; J: TRBJ1-2; CDR3: CASRGTVWGGYTF; DNA: TGTGCCAGCAGAGGGACAGTTTGGGGAGGCTACACCTTC
V: TRBV18; size: many; D: .; J: TRBJ1-5; CDR3: CASSPGENQPQHF; DNA: TGTGCCAGCTCACCTGGAGAGAATCAGCCCCAGCATTTT
V: TRBV7-2; size: many; D: TRBD1; J: TRBJ1-1; CDR3: CASSSYGQGAKAFF; DNA: TGTGCCAGCAGCTCGTACGGTCAGGGGGCGAAAGCTTTCTTT
V: TRBV30; size: few; D: TRBD1; J: TRBJ1-6; CDR3: CAWSTPQGGNSPLHF; DNA: TGTGCCTGGAGCACACCCCAGGGGGGAAATTCACCCCTCCACTTT
V: TRBV7-9; size: few; D: TRBD2; J: TRBJ2-1; CDR3: CASSSLPGLGTYNEQFF; DNA: TGTGCCAGCAGCTCCCTACCGGGACTAGGGACTTACAATGAGCAGTTCTTC